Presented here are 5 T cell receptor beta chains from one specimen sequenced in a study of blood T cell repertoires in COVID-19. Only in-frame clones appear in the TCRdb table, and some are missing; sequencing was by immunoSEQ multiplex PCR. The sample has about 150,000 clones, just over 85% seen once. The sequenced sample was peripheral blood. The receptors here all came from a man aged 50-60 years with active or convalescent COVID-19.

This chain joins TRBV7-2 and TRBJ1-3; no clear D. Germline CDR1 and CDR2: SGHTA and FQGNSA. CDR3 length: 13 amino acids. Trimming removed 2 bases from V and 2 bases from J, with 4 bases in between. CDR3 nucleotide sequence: TGTGCCAGCAGCTTAACTGCTGGAAACACCATATATTTT. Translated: CASSLTAGNTIYF. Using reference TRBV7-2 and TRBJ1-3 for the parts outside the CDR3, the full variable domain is GAGVSQSPSNKVTEKGKDVELRCDPISGHTALYWYRQSLGQGLEFLIYFQGNSAPDKSGLPSDRFSAERTGGSVSTLTIQRTQQEDSAVYLCASSLTAGNTIYFGEGSWLTVV.

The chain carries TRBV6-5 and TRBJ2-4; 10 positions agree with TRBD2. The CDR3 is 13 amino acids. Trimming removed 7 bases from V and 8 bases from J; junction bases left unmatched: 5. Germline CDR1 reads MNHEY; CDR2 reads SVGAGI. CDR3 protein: CASTTAGGDIQYF. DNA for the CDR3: TGTGCCAGCACTACAGCGGGAGGGGACATTCAGTACTTC.

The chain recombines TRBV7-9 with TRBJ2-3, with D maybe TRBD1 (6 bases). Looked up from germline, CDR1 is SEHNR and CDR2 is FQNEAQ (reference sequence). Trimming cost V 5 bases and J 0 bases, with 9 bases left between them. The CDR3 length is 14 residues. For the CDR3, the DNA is TGTGCCAGCAGCAGCGACAGGAGCACAGATACGCAGTATTTT. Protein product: CASSSDRSTDTQYF.

CDR3 bases: TGCGCCAGCAGCTTGGTCGGTCGGGATAGTGGCTACACCTTC. This codes for CASSLVGRDSGYTF. This rearrangement joins TRBV5-1 to TRBJ1-2, with no clear D. Germline-derived CDR1 and CDR2 are SGHRS and YFSETQ. V was pared by 0 bases and J by 7 bases, with 13 bases between. The CDR3 is 14 residues long.

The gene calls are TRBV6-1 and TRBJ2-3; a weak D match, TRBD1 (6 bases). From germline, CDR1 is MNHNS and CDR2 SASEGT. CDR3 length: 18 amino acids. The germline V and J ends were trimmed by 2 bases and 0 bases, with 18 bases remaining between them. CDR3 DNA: TGTGCCAGCAGTGAAAGATTTACGGGACAAATAAGCACAGATACGCAGTATTTT. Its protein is CASSERFTGQISTDTQYF.